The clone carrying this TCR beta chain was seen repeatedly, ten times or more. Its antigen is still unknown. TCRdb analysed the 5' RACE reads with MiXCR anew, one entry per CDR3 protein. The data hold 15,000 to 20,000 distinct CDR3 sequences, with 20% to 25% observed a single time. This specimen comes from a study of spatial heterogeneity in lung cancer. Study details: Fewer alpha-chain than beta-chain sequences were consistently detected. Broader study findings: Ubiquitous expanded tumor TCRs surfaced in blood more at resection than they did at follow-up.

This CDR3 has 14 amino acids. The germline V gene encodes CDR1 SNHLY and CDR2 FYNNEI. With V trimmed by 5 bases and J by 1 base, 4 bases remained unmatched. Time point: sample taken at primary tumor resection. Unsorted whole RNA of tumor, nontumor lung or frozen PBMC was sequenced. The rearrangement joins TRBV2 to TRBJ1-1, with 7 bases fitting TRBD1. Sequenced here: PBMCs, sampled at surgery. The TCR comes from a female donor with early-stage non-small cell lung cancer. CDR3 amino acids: CASSWTGANTEAFF. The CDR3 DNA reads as TGTGCCAGCAGTTGGACAGGAGCGAACACTGAAGCTTTCTTT.